A selection of T cell receptor beta chains follows, all from one sample in a study of CD8+ T cells in alopecia areata. Sequencing used immunoSEQ multiplex PCR; TCRdb keeps in-frame clones, though not all of them. The sample holds 150,000 to 200,000 clones, 50% to 70% seen once. Sample: CD4+ T cells sorted from blood, taken at week 4, from a patient treated with tofacitinib. All receptors come from a human donor with alopecia areata. CDR3s include the opening cysteine and the closing phenylalanine or tryptophan. The order of the fields is D gene, J gene, V gene, clone size, CDR3 protein, CDR3 DNA. The D gene is left open where the match is weak. The listing skips clone size in some rows; elsewhere it reads once, few, many or a size class.

TRBD2 TRBJ2-2 TRBV7-2 few CASSFLAGGTGELFF TGTGCCAGCAGCTTCCTAGCGGGGGGAACCGGGGAGCTGTTTTTT
TRBD1 TRBJ1-6 TRBV29-1 - CSIDRGCSPLHF TGCAGCATCGACAGGGGCTGTTCACCCCTCCACTTT
TRBD1 TRBJ2-5 TRBV29-1 - CSVASGTGGAKTQYF TGCAGCGTTGCGTCAGGAACAGGGGGCGCGAAGACCCAGTACTTC
TRBD2 TRBJ2-5 TRBV27 - CASSLAGLETQYF TGTGCCTCAAGCCTAGCGGGGTTGGAGACCCAGTACTTC
TRBD1 TRBJ1-1 TRBV5-6 - CASSWTGPMNTEAFF TGTGCCAGCAGCTGGACAGGGCCTATGAACACTGAAGCTTTCTTT
TRBD2 TRBJ2-3 TRBV11-1 - CASSPGDLAGFTDTQYF TGTGCCAGCAGCCCCGGGGACTTAGCGGGGTTTACAGATACGCAGTATTTT
- TRBJ2-7 TRBV7-2 - CASSLAGFVEQYF TGTGCCAGCAGCTTAGCCGGGTTCGTCGAGCAGTACTTC
- TRBJ2-7 TRBV11-2 few CASSPSRSLYEQYF TGTGCCAGCAGCCCCTCTCGATCGCTTTACGAGCAGTACTTC
- TRBJ2-2 TRBV30 few CAWSVASRGGELFF TGTGCCTGGAGTGTAGCCTCGAGGGGCGGGGAGCTGTTTTTT
- TRBJ2-3 TRBV27 - CASSLSLQGKTQYF TGTGCCAGCAGTTTATCGCTACAAGGGAAAACGCAGTATTTT
TRBD1 TRBJ1-5 TRBV7-8 - CASSATPLLTGKDQPQHF TGTGCCAGCAGCGCCACCCCCCTGCTGACAGGGAAGGATCAGCCCCAGCATTTT
TRBD1 TRBJ1-1 TRBV10-3 - CAIGTGVTEAFF TGTGCCATCGGGACAGGGGTAACTGAAGCTTTCTTT
- TRBJ2-7 TRBV29-1 - CSARRGYEQYF TGCAGCGCCAGGAGAGGTTACGAGCAGTACTTC
- TRBJ2-3 TRBV18 once CASSPRPGGGTDTQYF TGTGCCAGCTCACCACGACCGGGGGGCGGGACAGATACGCAGTATTTT
- TRBJ1-5 TRBV9 few CASSTEGGPNQPQHF TGTGCCAGCAGCACCGAGGGGGGGCCTAATCAGCCCCAGCATTTT
- TRBJ1-2 TRBV5-4 - CASSPQGSGYTF TGTGCCAGCAGCCCCCAGGGGAGTGGCTACACCTTC
- TRBJ1-3 TRBV6-1 few CASSDGRFSGNTIYF TGTGCCAGCAGCGACGGACGTTTCTCTGGAAACACCATATATTTT
- TRBJ2-5 TRBV29-1 - CSVEDPGEETQYF TGCAGCGTTGAAGACCCCGGGGAGGAGACCCAGTACTTC